The 7 T cell receptor beta chains reported below all come from one sample, sequenced in a study of chemoradiotherapy in HPV16-positive cancers. Sequencing was performed with immunoSEQ multiplex PCR; in TCRdb, only in-frame clones are kept and a portion is missing. The table lists 2,000 to 2,500 clones, 73% of them singletons. Collection of the sample occurred from a patient who underwent chemoradiotherapy. These receptors all stem from a human donor with HPV-associated anogenital cancer.

This clone was found a few times. The CDR3 sequence is CSATDYEQYF. CDR3 sequence (DNA): TGCAGTGCTACCGACTACGAGCAGTACTTC. The rearrangement joins TRBV20-1 to TRBJ2-7; D gene uncertain. CDR3 length equals 10 residues. V lost 4 bases and J 3 bases, leaving 4 bases between the germline ends. Looked up from germline, CDR1 is DFQATT and CDR2 is SNEGSKA (reference sequence).

The V gene is TRBV28, the J gene TRBJ2-3; D gene ambiguous. Trimming removed 2 bases at V and 4 bases at J, with 16 bases between. The germline CDR1 and CDR2 sequences are MDHEN and SYDVKM. This CDR3 region has 16 residues. CDR3 sequence reads: CASSLVADSAPDTQYF. CDR3 DNA sequence: TGTGCCAGCAGTTTAGTAGCCGATTCGGCGCCAGATACGCAGTATTTT.

CDR3 residues: CASSPGTGGLAQYF. For the CDR3, the DNA is TGTGCCAGCAGTCCGGGGACAGGGGGCTTGGCGCAGTATTTT. The V gene is TRBV27, the J gene TRBJ2-3, with 12 bases aligning to TRBD1. V was clipped by 5 bases and J by 10 bases; unmatched bases: 7. The germline CDR1 and CDR2 sequences are MNHEY and SMNVEV (reference sequence). This CDR3 comprises 14 residues.

The chain links TRBV19 to TRBJ1-4; D is possibly TRBD1 (6 bases). The CDR3 spans 15 residues. The germline V gene has CDR1 LNHDA and CDR2 SQIVND (reference sequence). The ends were cut back, 1 base at V and 3 bases at J, with 9 bases in the middle. Here the CDR3 reads CASSIGGGPNEKLFF. CDR3 nucleotides: TGTGCCAGTAGTATAGGGGGGGGGCCTAATGAAAAACTGTTTTTT. Full variable domain (outside the CDR3, taken from reference TRBV19 and TRBJ1-4): DGGITQSPKYLFRKEGQNVTLSCEQNLNHDAMYWYRQDPGQGLRLIYYSQIVNDFQKGDIAEGYSVSREKKESFPLTVTSAQKNPTAFYLCASSIGGGPNEKLFFGSGTQLSVL.

This clone occurred a few times. The J gene is TRBJ1-6, the V gene TRBV2; 8 nucleotides agree with TRBD1. The J segment lost 6 bases and the V segment lost 4 bases, leaving 8 bases of the junction unmatched. Per the germline V gene, CDR1 is SNHLY and CDR2 is FYNNEI. The CDR3 runs 16 residues. The CDR3 DNA reads TGTGCCAGCAGTGGGGGACAGGCGACTTTTAATTCACCCCTCCACTTT. This sequence encodes CASSGGQATFNSPLHF.

The chain is built from TRBV28 and TRBJ1-2; tentatively, D is TRBD1 (6 bases). Germline values: CDR1 MDHEN, CDR2 SYDVKM. This CDR3 is 14 amino acids long. Deletions cut 4 bases from V and 5 bases from J, with 14 bases between. For the CDR3, the DNA is TGTGCCAGCAGTTCAGGGGTGTCCTTTTATGGCTACACCTTC. Translation: CASSSGVSFYGYTF.

V usage is TRBV4-1 and J usage is TRBJ1-1; TRBD1 might be the D (5 bases). The CDR3 is 16 amino acids. Germline values: CDR1 MGHRA, CDR2 YSYEKL. Trimming removed 0 bases from V and 1 base from J, with 12 bases in between. Written as DNA, the CDR3 is TGCGCCAGCAGCCAAGATACGGGACTCCAGAACACTGAAGCTTTCTTT. Its protein product is CASSQDTGLQNTEAFF.